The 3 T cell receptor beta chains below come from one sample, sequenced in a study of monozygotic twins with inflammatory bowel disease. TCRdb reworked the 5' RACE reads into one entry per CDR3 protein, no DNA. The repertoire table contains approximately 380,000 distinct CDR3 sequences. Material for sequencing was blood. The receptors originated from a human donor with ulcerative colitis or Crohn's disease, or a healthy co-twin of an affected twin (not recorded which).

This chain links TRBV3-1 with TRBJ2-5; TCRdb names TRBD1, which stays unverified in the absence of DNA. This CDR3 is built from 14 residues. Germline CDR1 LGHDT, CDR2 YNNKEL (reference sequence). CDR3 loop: CASSGLPPEETQYF.

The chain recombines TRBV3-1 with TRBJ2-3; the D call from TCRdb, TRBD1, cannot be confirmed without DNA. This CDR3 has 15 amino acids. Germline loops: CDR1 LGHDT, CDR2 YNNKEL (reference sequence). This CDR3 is CASSQAGTVTDTQYF.

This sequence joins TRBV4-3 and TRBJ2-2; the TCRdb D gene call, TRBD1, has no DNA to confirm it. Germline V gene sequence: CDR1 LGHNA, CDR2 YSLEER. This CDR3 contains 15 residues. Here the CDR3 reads CASSHWGLNTGELFF.